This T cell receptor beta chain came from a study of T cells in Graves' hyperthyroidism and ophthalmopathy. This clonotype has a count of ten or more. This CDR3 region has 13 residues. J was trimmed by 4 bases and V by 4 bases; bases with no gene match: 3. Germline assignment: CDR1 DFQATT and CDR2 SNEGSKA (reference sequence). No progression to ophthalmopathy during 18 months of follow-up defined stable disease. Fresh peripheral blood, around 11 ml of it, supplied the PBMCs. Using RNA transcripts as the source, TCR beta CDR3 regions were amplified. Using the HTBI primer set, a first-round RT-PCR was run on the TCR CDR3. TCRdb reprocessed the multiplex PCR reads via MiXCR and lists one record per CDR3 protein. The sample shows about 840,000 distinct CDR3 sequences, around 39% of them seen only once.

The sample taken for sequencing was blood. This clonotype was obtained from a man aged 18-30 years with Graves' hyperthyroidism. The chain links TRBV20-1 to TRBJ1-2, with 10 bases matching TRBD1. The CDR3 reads CSATGQGSYGYTF. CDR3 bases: TGCAGTGCTACGGGACAGGGGAGCTATGGCTACACCTTC.